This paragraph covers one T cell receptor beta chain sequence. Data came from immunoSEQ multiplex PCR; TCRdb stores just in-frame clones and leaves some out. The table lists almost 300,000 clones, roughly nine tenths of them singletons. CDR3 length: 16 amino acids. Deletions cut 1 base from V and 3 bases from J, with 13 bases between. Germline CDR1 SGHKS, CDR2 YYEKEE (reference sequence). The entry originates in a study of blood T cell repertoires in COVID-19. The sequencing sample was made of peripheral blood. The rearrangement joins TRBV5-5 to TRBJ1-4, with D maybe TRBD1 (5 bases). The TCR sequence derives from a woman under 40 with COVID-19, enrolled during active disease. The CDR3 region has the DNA TGTGCCAGCAGCTTGTTGATTGGGGCCTCTAATGAAAAACTGTTTTTT. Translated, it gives CASSLLIGASNEKLFF. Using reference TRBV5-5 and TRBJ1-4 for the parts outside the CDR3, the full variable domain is DAGVTQSPTHLIKTRGQQVTLRCSPISGHKSVSWYQQVLGQGPQFIFQYYEKEERGRGNFPDRFSARQFPNYSSELNVNALLLGDSALYLCASSLLIGASNEKLFFGSGTQLSVL.